A selection of T cell receptor beta chains follows, all from one sample in a study of shared clonotypes between healthy human individuals. Assay used: immunoSEQ multiplex PCR; TCRdb lists only in-frame clones, some missing. This table has approximately 650,000 clones, roughly 95% appearing once. The sample taken for sequencing was naive CD8+ T cells sorted from blood. Receptor source: a woman in her twenties or thirties in good health. Each CDR3 is given with its conserved first and last residue. Each record gives: V gene, CDR3 protein.

V gene: TRBV5-6
CDR3 protein: CASSWASSGRVRNEQFF

V gene: TRBV4-2
CDR3 protein: CASSRPGADSYEQYF

V gene: TRBV4-1
CDR3 protein: CASSQAKGTYGYTF

V gene: TRBV5-1
CDR3 protein: CASSLARGRAHEQYF

V gene: TRBV28
CDR3 protein: CASTFGRGQGQPQHF

V gene: TRBV9
CDR3 protein: CASSGPRGANVLTF

V gene: TRBV27
CDR3 protein: CASSLAAGGIYEQYF

V gene: TRBV19
CDR3 protein: CASSADGVEAFF

V gene: TRBV5-6
CDR3 protein: CASSAGGTGVHEQYF

V gene: TRBV19
CDR3 protein: CASSDTTGAGTEAFF

V gene: TRBV4-1
CDR3 protein: CASSQTLTSVNNEQFF

V gene: TRBV27
CDR3 protein: CASSMANEQFF

V gene: TRBV15
CDR3 protein: CATSRDRGRTNEQFF

V gene: TRBV6-1
CDR3 protein: CASSPRAGNEQYF

V gene: TRBV2
CDR3 protein: CATLEPFGKFF

V gene: TRBV9
CDR3 protein: CASSPSQSGTGGRGYTF

V gene: TRBV6-5
CDR3 protein: CASRQGGNQPQHF

V gene: TRBV27
CDR3 protein: CASSLGTSGSHEQFF

V gene: TRBV7-9
CDR3 protein: CASSPRGSGDYNEQFF

V gene: TRBV13
CDR3 protein: CASSILGDLQETQYF

V gene: TRBV28
CDR3 protein: CASSLGLAGYTQYF

V gene: TRBV9
CDR3 protein: CASSVGGGPGEQFF

V gene: TRBV5-1
CDR3 protein: CASLGTGYNEQFF

V gene: TRBV19
CDR3 protein: CASSITSGTYEQYF

V gene: TRBV27
CDR3 protein: CASRDRGTYEQYF

V gene: TRBV5-6
CDR3 protein: CASSLGTHDRGNTEAFF

V gene: TRBV27
CDR3 protein: CASSLQGGSYGYTF

V gene: TRBV7-9
CDR3 protein: CASSLTLVNEQYF

V gene: TRBV28
CDR3 protein: CASRTAYSNQPQHF

V gene: TRBV6-5
CDR3 protein: CASSSPNTGELFF

V gene: TRBV28
CDR3 protein: CASSPPGHQLLNTEAFF

V gene: TRBV27
CDR3 protein: CASSFSHRVGEQYF

V gene: TRBV4-1
CDR3 protein: CASSQHRDITGLLSSGNTIYF

V gene: TRBV2
CDR3 protein: CASSELLEGVTGAHSYEQYF

V gene: TRBV5-4
CDR3 protein: CASSREGTGYNEQFF

V gene: TRBV27
CDR3 protein: CASSPRTSGNNEQFF

V gene: TRBV14
CDR3 protein: CASSTGGDTIYF

V gene: TRBV7-9
CDR3 protein: CASSLSTGRPGGYTF

V gene: TRBV4-1
CDR3 protein: CASSLGSIAYQETQYF

V gene: TRBV7-9
CDR3 protein: CASSPVRETPDTQYF

V gene: TRBV9
CDR3 protein: CASSVEEGETYEQYF

V gene: TRBV7-8
CDR3 protein: CASSTTTLEQYF

V gene: TRBV29-1
CDR3 protein: CSVEDQGSYEQYF

V gene: TRBV11-2
CDR3 protein: CASSSDAIDEIADPYEQYF

V gene: TRBV2
CDR3 protein: CASSVYRARNQPQHF

V gene: TRBV25-1
CDR3 protein: CASSELNGQKLFF

V gene: TRBV5-6
CDR3 protein: CASSLVGSRAQYF

V gene: TRBV2
CDR3 protein: CASRQVGHQFF

V gene: TRBV5-1
CDR3 protein: CASSPVPGVRIDNEKLFF

V gene: TRBV19
CDR3 protein: CASSLTGVDDEQFF

V gene: TRBV28
CDR3 protein: CAAKTGEGEQYF

V gene: TRBV30
CDR3 protein: CAWSVLSSYNEQFF

V gene: TRBV28
CDR3 protein: CASSFGQDESPLHF

V gene: TRBV7-9
CDR3 protein: CASRTGTSRGELFF

V gene: TRBV4-2
CDR3 protein: CASSQANTQYF

V gene: TRBV5-6
CDR3 protein: CASSGTSTDTQYF

V gene: TRBV11-2
CDR3 protein: CASRSRDSFYGYTF

V gene: TRBV28
CDR3 protein: CASSTRIIANYGYTF

V gene: TRBV9
CDR3 protein: CASSPRLEGSPLHF

V gene: TRBV13
CDR3 protein: CASSFRRGQTWYGYTF